One sample yielded the 25 T cell receptor beta chains listed below, sequenced in a study of shared clonotypes between healthy human individuals. Generated by immunoSEQ multiplex PCR, the TCRdb table keeps only in-frame clones and is missing some. Here the sample spans about 2,200,000 clones, roughly 91% being singletons. CD45RO-negative CD8 cells positively selected for CCR7 made up the naive population, which excluded terminally differentiated effector memory CD45RA+ cells. Sequencing was done on a sample of naive CD8+ T cells from PBMCs. The receptor set was obtained from a man between 18 and 35 years old in good health. Some clones in this sample may be carry-over from other donors' samples.

A remark on this clone: Within the sample, other DNA sequences also encode this same CDR3. The chain uses TRBV27 and TRBJ2-1; perhaps TRBD1 as D (5 bases). Germline assignment: CDR1 MNHEY and CDR2 SMNVEV (reference sequence). The CDR3 length is 15 residues. The V gene lost 2 bases and the J gene lost 0 bases, with 8 bases spanning the gap. CDR3 residues: CASSLGAGSYNEQFF. DNA of the CDR3: TGTGCCAGCAGTTTAGGGGCCGGCTCCTACAATGAGCAGTTCTTC.

The chain carries TRBV29-1 and TRBJ1-3; 9 bases agree with TRBD1. V lost 5 bases and J lost 2; bases outside the gene matches: 4. This CDR3 spans 14 amino acids. The germline V gene has CDR1 SQVTM and CDR2 ANQGSEA. The CDR3 loop reads CSVKYRGPGNTIYF. The CDR3 bases are TGCAGCGTTAAATACAGGGGGCCTGGAAACACCATATATTTT.

This sequence joins TRBV28 and TRBJ1-2; 8 positions match TRBD1. V was clipped by 6 bases and J by 4 bases; unmatched bases: 4. From germline, CDR1 is MDHEN and CDR2 SYDVKM. The CDR3 contains 13 residues. DNA of the CDR3: TGTGCCAGCAGCCTGGACAGGGCCTATGGCTACACCTTC. Encoded protein: CASSLDRAYGYTF.

This chain links TRBV13 with TRBJ2-7; D might be TRBD2 (6 bases). The CDR3 sequence is 17 residues long. CDR1 is PRHDT, CDR2 FYEKMQ, per germline (reference sequence). Trimming pared 4 bases from V and 4 bases from J, leaving 23 bases between. The CDR3 DNA follows: TGTGCCAGCAGCTCGCTCGGTCAGCGGGCCCCGGAGTACGAGCAGTACTTC. Protein sequence: CASSSLGQRAPEYEQYF. Full variable domain (rest looked up from reference TRBV13 and TRBJ2-7): AAGVIQSPRHLIKEKRETATLKCYPIPRHDTVYWYQQGPGQDPQFLISFYEKMQSDKGSIPDRFSAQQFSDYHSELNMSSLELGDSALYFCASSSLGQRAPEYEQYFGPGTRLTVT.

The chain employs TRBV11-1 and TRBJ2-3; no firm D call. The germline V gene has CDR1 SGHAT and CDR2 FQDESV (reference sequence). The CDR3 has 16 amino acids. The V and J ends lost 6 bases and 1 base respectively, with 17 bases between them. This chain's CDR3 is CASRLLRAPGTDTQYF. In DNA, the CDR3 is TGTGCCAGCAGACTACTCCGGGCCCCGGGCACAGATACGCAGTATTTT. Full variable domain (remainder filled in from reference TRBV11-1 and TRBJ2-3): EAEVAQSPRYKITEKSQAVAFWCDPISGHATLYWYRQILGQGPELLVQFQDESVVDDSQLPKDRFSAERLKGVDSTLKIQPAELGDSAMYLCASRLLRAPGTDTQYFGPGTRLTVL.

This chain connects TRBV9 to TRBJ1-1, with 9 bases that match TRBD1. The junction had 5 bases not matched to a gene; V was cut back by 2 bases and J by 6 bases. The CDR3 is 14 amino acids. Germline V gives CDR1 SGDLS, CDR2 YYNGEE. The CDR3 is CASSVRDREAEAFF. The CDR3 region has the DNA TGTGCCAGCAGCGTTAGGGACAGGGAAGCTGAAGCTTTCTTT.

The V call is TRBV2, the J call TRBJ2-1, with unresolved D. Germline values: CDR1 SNHLY, CDR2 FYNNEI. V was clipped by 8 bases and J by 10 bases, with 9 bases between them. CDR3 length: 10 amino acids. The CDR3 here is CASWGGEQFF. The DNA of the CDR3 is TGTGCCAGCTGGGGTGGAGAGCAGTTCTTC.

The chain has TRBV28 and TRBJ2-3; D may be TRBD1 (6 bases). V was pared by 6 bases and J by 4 bases, with 17 bases between. This CDR3 region has 15 residues. Germline CDR1 reads MDHEN; CDR2 reads SYDVKM. CDR3 protein: CASRNFRGPPDTQYF. The DNA for the CDR3 is TGTGCCAGCAGGAACTTCAGGGGCCCCCCAGATACGCAGTATTTT.

This clone showed up just once. The chain recombines TRBV11-2 with TRBJ2-7, with D possibly called TRBD1 or TRBD2 (6 bases each). The V end was cut by 2 bases, the J end by 6 bases, with 14 bases between. The germline V gene has CDR1 SGHAT and CDR2 FQNNGV. This CDR3 contains 14 residues. The CDR3 loop reads CASSLWGAGGEQYF. CDR3 coding DNA: TGTGCCAGCAGCTTATGGGGGGCAGGAGGCGAGCAGTACTTC.

J is TRBJ2-7 and V is TRBV5-8; D might be TRBD2 (6 bases). Germline V lookup: CDR1 SGHTS, CDR2 YDEGEE. With 6 bases removed from V and 2 bases from J, the gap between germline ends came to 6 bases. CDR3 length equals 11 residues. CDR3 sequence reads: CASTGAYEQYF. The CDR3 DNA reads TGTGCCAGCACGGGAGCCTACGAGCAGTACTTC.

The J gene is TRBJ1-1, the V gene TRBV11-2; 7 bases line up with TRBD1. CDR1 and CDR2 from the germline V gene are SGHAT and FQNNGV. The CDR3 covers 17 residues. V was clipped by 2 bases and J by 2 bases; unmatched bases: 11. CDR3 protein: CASSLTVRGMINTEAFF. CDR3 nucleotide sequence: TGTGCCAGCAGCTTAACCGTCAGGGGGATGATAAACACTGAAGCTTTCTTT. Filled out from reference TRBV11-2 and TRBJ1-1, the complete variable domain reads EAGVAQSPRYKIIEKRQSVAFWCNPISGHATLYWYQQILGQGPKLLIQFQNNGVVDDSQLPKDRFSAERLKGVDSTLKIQPAKLEDSAVYLCASSLTVRGMINTEAFFGQGTRLTVV.

The V call is TRBV5-8, the J call TRBJ2-1; D remains ambiguous. The CDR3 loop spans 15 amino acids. Trimming pared 4 bases from V and 0 bases from J, leaving 11 bases between. The germline V gene encodes CDR1 SGHTS and CDR2 YDEGEE. In nucleotides, the CDR3 is TGTGCCAGCAGCCGCGGAGTCAACTCCTACAATGAGCAGTTCTTC. This gives the protein CASSRGVNSYNEQFF.

For the CDR3, the DNA is TGTGCCAGCAGCTTCGACAGGGGGAACACTGAAGCTTTCTTT. This translates into CASSFDRGNTEAFF. This chain links TRBV5-5 with TRBJ1-1, with TRBD1 identical over 8 bases. Germline V gene sequence: CDR1 SGHKS, CDR2 YYEKEE (reference sequence). The CDR3 loop spans 14 amino acids. Trimming took 2 bases from V and 1 from J; bases not matched to a gene: 1.

This clone has only one observation. The rearrangement uses TRBV28 and TRBJ2-7; either TRBD1 or TRBD2 may fit D (6 bases each). Germline V gene sequence: CDR1 MDHEN, CDR2 SYDVKM. This CDR3 comprises 14 residues. V was cut by 6 bases and J by 2 bases, with 14 bases left in between. CDR3 loop: CASRVVGGPYEQYF. For the CDR3, the DNA is TGTGCCAGCAGAGTTGTAGGGGGGCCCTACGAGCAGTACTTC.

The V and J genes are TRBV7-9 and TRBJ2-7; weak D call: TRBD1 (6 bases). The CDR3 has 16 amino acids. Germline V gene data show CDR1 as SEHNR and CDR2 as FQNEAQ (reference sequence). Trimming removed 5 bases at V and 2 bases at J, with 19 bases between. Here the CDR3 DNA reads TGTGCCAGCAGCCCCCGCACAGGGAAGGGGACCTACGAGCAGTACTTC. It specifies CASSPRTGKGTYEQYF.

The rearrangement joins TRBV27 to TRBJ2-7, with 8 bases matching TRBD1. The ends lost 7 bases at V and 6 bases at J; junction bases unmatched: 8. Per germline, CDR1 MNHEY and CDR2 SMNVEV (reference sequence). The CDR3 totals 13 residues. The chain's CDR3 is CASNDRGPGEQYF. The CDR3, as DNA: TGTGCCAGCAACGACAGGGGACCTGGCGAGCAGTACTTC.

The chain joins TRBV7-3 to TRBJ2-7; 9 bases map to TRBD1. Germline V gene sequence: CDR1 SGHTA, CDR2 FQGTGA. Trimming removed 1 base from V and 2 bases from J; junction bases left unmatched: 9. This CDR3 is 17 amino acids long. The CDR3 nucleotides are TGTGCCAGCAGCTTAAATCCCGTGGACAGGGGTGCCTACGAGCAGTACTTC. It translates to CASSLNPVDRGAYEQYF.

The chain combines TRBV13 with TRBJ2-7; TRBD1 agrees at 8 bases. The ends lost 1 base at V and 1 base at J; junction bases unmatched: 9. This CDR3 region has 17 residues. Germline CDR1 and CDR2: PRHDT and FYEKMQ (reference sequence). The CDR3 protein is CASSLEGAGTGSYEQYF. The CDR3 nucleotides read TGTGCCAGCAGCTTAGAGGGGGCGGGGACAGGTTCCTACGAGCAGTACTTC. The full variable domain, in which reference TRBV13 and TRBJ2-7 provide the parts outside the CDR3, is AAGVIQSPRHLIKEKRETATLKCYPIPRHDTVYWYQQGPGQDPQFLISFYEKMQSDKGSIPDRFSAQQFSDYHSELNMSSLELGDSALYFCASSLEGAGTGSYEQYFGPGTRLTVT.

The chain carries TRBV27 and TRBJ2-7, with D hard to call. The V end lost 1 base, the J end lost 3 bases, and 10 bases lay between the germline ends. This CDR3 is 14 amino acids long. The germline CDR1 and CDR2 sequences are MNHEY and SMNVEV (reference sequence). The CDR3 bases are TGTGCCAGCAGTTTATTTCACAGAAACTACGAGCAGTACTTC. It translates to CASSLFHRNYEQYF.

The V call is TRBV7-3, the J call TRBJ1-1, with 9 positions matching TRBD1. Germline trimming cut 4 bases from V and 0 bases from J; bases unmatched to any gene: 3. CDR3 size: 15 residues. Germline lookup yields CDR1 SGHTA and CDR2 FQGTGA. CDR3 sequence (DNA): TGTGCCAGCAGCTCAGGACAGGGGTTGAACACTGAAGCTTTCTTT. This sequence encodes CASSSGQGLNTEAFF.

The V gene is TRBV11-2, the J gene TRBJ2-2, with TRBD1 identical over 9 bases. V lost 6 bases, J lost 5 bases, and 7 bases stayed unmatched. This CDR3 comprises 15 residues. CDR1 SGHAT and CDR2 FQNNGV come from the germline V gene. CDR3 nucleotide sequence: TGTGCCAGCAGGGTGGGACAGGGTGGGACCGGGGAGCTGTTTTTT. This sequence encodes CASRVGQGGTGELFF.

The chain uses TRBV27 and TRBJ1-2; tentatively, D is TRBD1 (5 bases). This CDR3 is 15 amino acids long. V was pared by 1 base and J by 6 bases, with 15 bases between. Per germline, CDR1 MNHEY and CDR2 SMNVEV (reference sequence). CDR3: CASSLLGEVTHGYTF. In DNA, the CDR3 is TGTGCCAGCAGTTTATTAGGGGAGGTCACCCATGGCTACACCTTC.

The chain combines TRBV5-5 with TRBJ2-1, with D uncertain. This CDR3 is 12 amino acids long. Between the trimmed V and J ends, which lost 2 bases and 3 bases, there was a span of 3 bases. The germline V gene encodes CDR1 SGHKS and CDR2 YYEKEE (reference sequence). The DNA for the CDR3 is TGTGCCAGCAGCTTTGTCTACAATGAGCAGTTCTTC. Amino acid sequence: CASSFVYNEQFF.

CDR3 protein: CASSLGAQPETQYF. CDR3 DNA: TGTGCCAGCAGCTTAGGCGCTCAGCCAGAGACCCAGTACTTC. The rearrangement links TRBV7-8 to TRBJ2-5; D remains ambiguous. Per germline, CDR1 SGHVS and CDR2 FQNEAQ. Trimming removed 1 base at V and 4 bases at J, with 10 bases between. The CDR3 contains 14 residues.

V gene TRBV5-1 combines with J gene TRBJ2-7; D ambiguous. The V gene lost 1 base and the J gene lost 3 bases, with 11 bases spanning the gap. This CDR3 spans 14 amino acids. Per germline, CDR1 SGHRS and CDR2 YFSETQ. Here the CDR3 DNA reads TGCGCCAGCAGCTTGACCGTGTCGGGCTACGAGCAGTACTTC. Translation: CASSLTVSGYEQYF.